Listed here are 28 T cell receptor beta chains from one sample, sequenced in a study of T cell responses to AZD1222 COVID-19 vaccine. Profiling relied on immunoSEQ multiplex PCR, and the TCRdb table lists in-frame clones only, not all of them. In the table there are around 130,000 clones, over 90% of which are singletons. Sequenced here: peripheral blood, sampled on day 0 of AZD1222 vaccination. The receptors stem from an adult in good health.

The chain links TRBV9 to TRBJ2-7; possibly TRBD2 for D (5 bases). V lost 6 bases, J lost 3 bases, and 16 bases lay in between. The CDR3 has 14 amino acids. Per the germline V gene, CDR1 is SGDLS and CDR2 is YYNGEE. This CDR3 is CASTPGGSRYEQYF. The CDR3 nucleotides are TGTGCCAGCACTCCCGGTGGGAGCCGCTACGAGCAGTACTTC.

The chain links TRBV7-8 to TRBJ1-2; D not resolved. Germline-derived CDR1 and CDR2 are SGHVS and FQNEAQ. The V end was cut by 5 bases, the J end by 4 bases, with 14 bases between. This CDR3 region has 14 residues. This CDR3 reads CASSPPQLSYGYTF. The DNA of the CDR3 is TGTGCCAGCAGCCCACCGCAGCTCTCCTATGGCTACACCTTC. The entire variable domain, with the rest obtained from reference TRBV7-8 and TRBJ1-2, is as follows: GAGVSQSPRYKVAKRGQDVALRCDPISGHVSLFWYQQALGQGPEFLTYFQNEAQLDKSGLPSDRFFAERPEGSVSTLKIQRTQQEDSAVYLCASSPPQLSYGYTFGSGTRLTVV.

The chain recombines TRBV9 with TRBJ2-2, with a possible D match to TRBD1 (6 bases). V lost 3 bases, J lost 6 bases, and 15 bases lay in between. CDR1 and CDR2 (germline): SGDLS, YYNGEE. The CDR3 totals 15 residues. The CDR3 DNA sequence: TGTGCCAGCAGCGCTACAGGGTACATTGCCGGGGAGCTGTTTTTT. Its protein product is CASSATGYIAGELFF.

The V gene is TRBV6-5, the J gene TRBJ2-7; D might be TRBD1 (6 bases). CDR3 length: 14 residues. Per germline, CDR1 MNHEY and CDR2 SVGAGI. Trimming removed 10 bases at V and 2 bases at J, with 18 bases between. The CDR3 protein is CATPGAPFTYEQYF. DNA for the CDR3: TGTGCCACCCCAGGGGCACCATTTACCTACGAGCAGTACTTC.

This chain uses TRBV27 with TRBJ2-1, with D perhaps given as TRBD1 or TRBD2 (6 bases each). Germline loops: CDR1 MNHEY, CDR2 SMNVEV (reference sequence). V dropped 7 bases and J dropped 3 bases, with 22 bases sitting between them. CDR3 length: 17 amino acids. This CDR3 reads CASTLFGSGGGYNEQFF. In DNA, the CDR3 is TGTGCCAGCACCCTGTTTGGGTCCGGGGGCGGCTACAATGAGCAGTTCTTC.

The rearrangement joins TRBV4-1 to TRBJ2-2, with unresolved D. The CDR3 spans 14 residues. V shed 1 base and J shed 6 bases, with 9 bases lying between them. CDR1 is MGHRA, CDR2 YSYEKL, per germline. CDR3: CASSQAPVPGELFF. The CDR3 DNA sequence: TGCGCCAGCAGCCAAGCTCCGGTTCCCGGGGAGCTGTTTTTT.

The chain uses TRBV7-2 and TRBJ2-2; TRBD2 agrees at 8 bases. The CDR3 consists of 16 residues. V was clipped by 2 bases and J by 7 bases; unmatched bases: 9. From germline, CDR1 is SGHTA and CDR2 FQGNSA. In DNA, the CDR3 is TGTGCCAGCAGCTTACCCTCGGGAGGGAAGGACGGGGAGCTGTTTTTT. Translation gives CASSLPSGGKDGELFF. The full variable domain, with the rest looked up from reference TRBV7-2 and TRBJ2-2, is GAGVSQSPSNKVTEKGKDVELRCDPISGHTALYWYRQSLGQGLEFLIYFQGNSAPDKSGLPSDRFSAERTGGSVSTLTIQRTQQEDSAVYLCASSLPSGGKDGELFFGEGSRLTVL.

The CDR3 sequence: CASQPEGRRTNTEAFF. CDR3 in DNA: TGCGCCAGCCAACCAGAGGGGCGGAGGACGAACACTGAAGCTTTCTTT. The chain joins TRBV5-1 to TRBJ1-1; a possible D gene is TRBD1 (5 bases). CDR1 is SGHRS, CDR2 YFSETQ, per germline. V was pared by 7 bases and J by 1 base, with 20 bases between. CDR3 length: 16 residues.

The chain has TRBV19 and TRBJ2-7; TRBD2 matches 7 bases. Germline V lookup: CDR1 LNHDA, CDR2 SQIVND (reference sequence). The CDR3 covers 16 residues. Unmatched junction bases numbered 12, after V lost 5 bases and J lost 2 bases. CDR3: CASSPRGTTLPYEQYF. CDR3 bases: TGTGCCAGTAGTCCTCGTGGGACTACCCTACCCTACGAGCAGTACTTC.

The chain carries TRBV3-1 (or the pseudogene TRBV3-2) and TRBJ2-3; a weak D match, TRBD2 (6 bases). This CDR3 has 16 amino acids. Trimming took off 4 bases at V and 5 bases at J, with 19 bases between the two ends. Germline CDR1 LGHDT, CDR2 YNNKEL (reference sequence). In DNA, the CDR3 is TGTGCCAGCAGCCCCGGGACTTACGCGGGTAGAGATACGCAGTATTTT. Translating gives CASSPGTYAGRDTQYF.

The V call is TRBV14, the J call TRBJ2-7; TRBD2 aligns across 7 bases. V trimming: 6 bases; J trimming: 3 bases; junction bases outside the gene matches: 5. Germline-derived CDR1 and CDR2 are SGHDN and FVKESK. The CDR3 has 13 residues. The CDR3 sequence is CASRPSGLYEQYF. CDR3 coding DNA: TGTGCCAGCAGGCCTAGCGGTCTCTACGAGCAGTACTTC.

CDR3 protein: CASRPLADYNEQFF. In DNA form, the CDR3 reads TGTGCCAGCAGGCCCCTAGCGGACTACAATGAGCAGTTCTTC. The chain is built from TRBV27 and TRBJ2-1; TRBD2 matches 7 bases. From germline, CDR1 is MNHEY and CDR2 SMNVEV (reference sequence). J gave up 3 bases and V 6 bases, and 5 bases lay outside the gene matches. The CDR3 sequence is 14 residues long.

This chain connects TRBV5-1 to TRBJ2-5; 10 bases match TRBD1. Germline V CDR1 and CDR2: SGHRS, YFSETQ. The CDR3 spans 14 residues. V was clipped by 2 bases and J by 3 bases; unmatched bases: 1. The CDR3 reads CASSFGTGEETQYF. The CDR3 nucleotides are TGCGCCAGCAGCTTCGGGACAGGGGAAGAGACCCAGTACTTC.

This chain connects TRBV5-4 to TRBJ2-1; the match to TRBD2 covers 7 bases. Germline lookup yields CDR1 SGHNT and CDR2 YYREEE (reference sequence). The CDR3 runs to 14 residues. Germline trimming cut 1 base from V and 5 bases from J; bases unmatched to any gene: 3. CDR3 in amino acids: CASSLTSANNEQFF. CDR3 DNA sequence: TGTGCCAGCAGCTTGACTAGCGCTAACAATGAGCAGTTCTTC.

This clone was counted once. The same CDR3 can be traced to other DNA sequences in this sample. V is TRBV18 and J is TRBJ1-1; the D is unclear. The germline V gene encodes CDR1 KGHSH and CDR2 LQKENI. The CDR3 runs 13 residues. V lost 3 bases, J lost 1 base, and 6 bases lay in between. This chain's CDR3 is CASSPDWNTEAFF. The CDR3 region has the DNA TGTGCCAGCTCACCCGACTGGAACACTGAAGCTTTCTTT. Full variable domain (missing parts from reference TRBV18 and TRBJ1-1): NAGVMQNPRHLVRRRGQEARLRCSPMKGHSHVYWYRQLPEEGLKFMVYLQKENIIDESGMPKERFSAEFPKEGPSILRIQQVVRGDSAAYFCASSPDWNTEAFFGQGTRLTVV.

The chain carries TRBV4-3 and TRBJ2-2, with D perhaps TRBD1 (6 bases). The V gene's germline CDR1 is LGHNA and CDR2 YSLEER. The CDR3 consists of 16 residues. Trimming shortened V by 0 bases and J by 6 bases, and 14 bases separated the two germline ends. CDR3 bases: TGCGCCAGCAGCCAAGATACAGGGCAAGGGGCCGGGGAGCTGTTTTTT. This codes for CASSQDTGQGAGELFF.

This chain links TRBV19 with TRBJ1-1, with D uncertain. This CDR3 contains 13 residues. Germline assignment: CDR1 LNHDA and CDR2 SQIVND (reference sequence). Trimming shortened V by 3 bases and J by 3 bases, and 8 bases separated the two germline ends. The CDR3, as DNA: TGTGCCAGTAGTATGGGAGGGTACACTGAAGCTTTCTTT. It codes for CASSMGGYTEAFF.

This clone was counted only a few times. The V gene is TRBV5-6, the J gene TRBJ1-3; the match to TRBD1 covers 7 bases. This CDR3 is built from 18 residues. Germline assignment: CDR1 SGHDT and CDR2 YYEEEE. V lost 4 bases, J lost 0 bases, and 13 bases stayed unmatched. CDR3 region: CASSHRNRQGSSGNTIYF. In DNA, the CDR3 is TGTGCCAGCAGCCATCGAAACCGACAGGGAAGCTCTGGAAACACCATATATTTT.

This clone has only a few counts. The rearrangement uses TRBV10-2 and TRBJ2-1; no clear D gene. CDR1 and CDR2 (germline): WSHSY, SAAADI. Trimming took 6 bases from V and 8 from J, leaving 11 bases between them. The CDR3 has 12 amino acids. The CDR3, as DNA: TGCGCCAGCAGCACCGTCGGGTATGAGCAGTTCTTC. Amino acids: CASSTVGYEQFF.

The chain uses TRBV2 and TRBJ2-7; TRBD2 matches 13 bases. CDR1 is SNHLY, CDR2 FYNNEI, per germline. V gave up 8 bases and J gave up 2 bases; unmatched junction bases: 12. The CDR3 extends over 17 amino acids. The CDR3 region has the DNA TGTGCCAGCGGGGCAGGACTAGCGGGAGCGGACCCCTACGAGCAGTACTTC. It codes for CASGAGLAGADPYEQYF.

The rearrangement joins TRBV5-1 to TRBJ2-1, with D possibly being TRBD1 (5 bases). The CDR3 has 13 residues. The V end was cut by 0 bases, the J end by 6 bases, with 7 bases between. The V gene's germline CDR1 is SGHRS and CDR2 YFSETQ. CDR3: CASSLGQGNEQFF. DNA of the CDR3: TGCGCCAGCAGCTTGGGCCAGGGCAATGAGCAGTTCTTC.

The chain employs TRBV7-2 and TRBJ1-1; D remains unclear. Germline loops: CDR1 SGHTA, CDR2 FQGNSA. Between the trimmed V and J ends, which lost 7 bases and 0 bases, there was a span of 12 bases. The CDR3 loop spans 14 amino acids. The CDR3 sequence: CASIRGQMNTEAFF. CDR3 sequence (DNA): TGTGCCAGCATTAGAGGGCAGATGAACACTGAAGCTTTCTTT. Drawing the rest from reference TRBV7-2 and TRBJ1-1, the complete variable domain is GAGVSQSPSNKVTEKGKDVELRCDPISGHTALYWYRQSLGQGLEFLIYFQGNSAPDKSGLPSDRFSAERTGGSVSTLTIQRTQQEDSAVYLCASIRGQMNTEAFFGQGTRLTVV.

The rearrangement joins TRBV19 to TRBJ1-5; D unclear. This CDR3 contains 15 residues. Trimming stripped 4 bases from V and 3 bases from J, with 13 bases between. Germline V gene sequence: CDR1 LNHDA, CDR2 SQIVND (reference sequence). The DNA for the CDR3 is TGTGCCAGTAGTAACCAGCGGCAGGTCAATCAGCCCCAGCATTTT. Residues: CASSNQRQVNQPQHF.

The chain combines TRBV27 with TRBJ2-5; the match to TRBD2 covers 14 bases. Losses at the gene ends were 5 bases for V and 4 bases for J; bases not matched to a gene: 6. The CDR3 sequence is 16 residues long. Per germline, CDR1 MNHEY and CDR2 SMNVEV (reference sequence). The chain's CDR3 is CASSTGTSGRGETQYF. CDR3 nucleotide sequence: TGTGCCAGCAGTACCGGGACTAGCGGGAGAGGAGAGACCCAGTACTTC.

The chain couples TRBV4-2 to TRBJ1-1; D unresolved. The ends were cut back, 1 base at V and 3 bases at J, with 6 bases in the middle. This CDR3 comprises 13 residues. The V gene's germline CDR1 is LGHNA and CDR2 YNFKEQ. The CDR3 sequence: CASSQGGYTEAFF. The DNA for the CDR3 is TGTGCCAGCAGCCAAGGGGGTTACACTGAAGCTTTCTTT.

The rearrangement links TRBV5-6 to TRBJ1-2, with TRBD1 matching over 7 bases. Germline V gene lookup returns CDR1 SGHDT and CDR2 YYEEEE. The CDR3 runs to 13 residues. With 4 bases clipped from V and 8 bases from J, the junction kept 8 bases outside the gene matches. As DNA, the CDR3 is TGTGCCAGCAGCCTCGGACAGGCGGGGGGCTACACCTTC. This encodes CASSLGQAGGYTF.

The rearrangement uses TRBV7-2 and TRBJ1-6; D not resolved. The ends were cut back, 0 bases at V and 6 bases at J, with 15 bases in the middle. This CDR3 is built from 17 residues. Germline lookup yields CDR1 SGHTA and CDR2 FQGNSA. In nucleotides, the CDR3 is TGTGCCAGCAGCTTAGCAGAGTTGGACGGAGCTAATTCACCCCTCCACTTT. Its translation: CASSLAELDGANSPLHF. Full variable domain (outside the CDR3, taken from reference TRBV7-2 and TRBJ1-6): GAGVSQSPSNKVTEKGKDVELRCDPISGHTALYWYRQSLGQGLEFLIYFQGNSAPDKSGLPSDRFSAERTGGSVSTLTIQRTQQEDSAVYLCASSLAELDGANSPLHFGNGTRLTVT.

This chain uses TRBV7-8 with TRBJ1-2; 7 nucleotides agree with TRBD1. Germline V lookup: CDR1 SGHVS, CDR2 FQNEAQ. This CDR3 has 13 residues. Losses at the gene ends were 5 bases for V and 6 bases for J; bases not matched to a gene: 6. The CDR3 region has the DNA TGTGCCAGCAGCCTACAGGGGACACATGGCTACACCTTC. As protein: CASSLQGTHGYTF.